This T cell receptor beta chain was found in a study of blood T cell repertoires in COVID-19. The sample holds many counts of this clone. Distinct nucleotide sequences in the sample also encode this CDR3. This table comes from immunoSEQ multiplex PCR, and its TCRdb copy is limited to in-frame clones, with some not included. Among around 150,000 clones listed, approximately 80% were seen once. This TCR derives from a man aged 55 to 70 with acute or convalescent COVID-19. The material sequenced was peripheral blood.

The CDR3, as DNA: TGCGCCAGCAGCTTAGGACACCTAAACTATGGCTACACCTTC. Translation: CASSLGHLNYGYTF. The rearrangement links TRBV5-1 to TRBJ1-2; possible D gene TRBD1, 5 bases. The CDR3 covers 14 residues. The V gene's germline CDR1 is SGHRS and CDR2 YFSETQ. Trimming took off 2 bases at V and 2 bases at J, with 10 bases between the two ends. Variable domain in full (rest from reference TRBV5-1 and TRBJ1-2): KAGVTQTPRYLIKTRGQQVTLSCSPISGHRSVSWYQQTPGQGLQFLFEYFSETQRNKGNFPGRFSGRQFSNSRSEMNVSTLELGDSALYLCASSLGHLNYGYTFGSGTRLTVV.